Sequencing of this T cell receptor beta chain was carried out in a study of shared clonotypes between healthy human individuals. TCRdb's copy holds only in-frame clones and misses some; the assay was immunoSEQ multiplex PCR. The sample lists around 1.1 million clones; 70% to 80% were seen once. The CDR3 is made up of 20 amino acids. V was pared by 0 bases and J by 0 bases, with 13 bases of the junction left unmatched. Germline CDR1 reads SGHTA; CDR2 reads FQGTGA. The chain joins TRBV7-3 to TRBJ2-1; 8 nucleotides align to TRBD2. The sequence came from a man aged 18 to 30 in good health. Some clones in this sample may be carry-over from other donors' samples. The sequencing input was memory CD4+ T cells from PBMCs. Subset denoted: CD45RA-negative fraction. This CDR3 is CASSLTPQREYSSSYNEQFF. CDR3 nucleotides: TGTGCCAGCAGCTTAACTCCTCAGCGGGAGTACTCGAGCTCCTACAATGAGCAGTTCTTC. Full variable domain (remainder filled in from reference TRBV7-3 and TRBJ2-1): GAGVSQTPSNKVTEKGKYVELRCDPISGHTALYWYRQSLGQGPEFLIYFQGTGAADDSGLPNDRFFAVRPEGSVSTLKIQRTERGDSAVYLCASSLTPQREYSSSYNEQFFGPGTRLTVL.